The TCR beta chain under discussion was sequenced for a study of blood T cell repertoires in COVID-19. For the study at large: Nucleic acid was either cDNA or gDNA, and it came from T cells, B-cell-depleted T cells, or PBMCs.

Participants were aged about 18 to 89 years from around 24 US areas. Which cohort a participant joined came from the clinical history participants gave. The CDR3 sequence is 14 residues long. In germline, CDR1 is LNHDA, CDR2 SQIVND (reference sequence). With V trimmed by 7 bases and J by 5 bases, 8 bases remained unmatched. This clone has a single count. Per the authors' pipeline: The authors estimated nucleated cell counts from reference gene primer amplification. The table came from immunoSEQ multiplex PCR; TCRdb's copy has only in-frame clones and leaves some out. Clone size and the V and J calls come from that table; the DNA yielded D and trimming. The data hold hundreds of thousands of clones, with approximately 88% observed a single time.

Sequencing was performed on PBMCs or T cells enriched from blood (not recorded which). The clonotype was recovered from a woman aged 40 to 49 with acute COVID-19. The chain combines TRBV19 with TRBJ1-1; TRBD1 matches 9 bases. The CDR3 region is CASTEWDRETEAFF. DNA for the CDR3: TGTGCCAGTACCGAATGGGACAGGGAGACTGAAGCTTTCTTT. Using reference TRBV19 and TRBJ1-1 for the parts outside the CDR3, the full variable domain is DGGITQSPKYLFRKEGQNVTLSCEQNLNHDAMYWYRQDPGQGLRLIYYSQIVNDFQKGDIAEGYSVSREKKESFPLTVTSAQKNPTAFYLCASTEWDRETEAFFGQGTRLTVV.